This T cell receptor (beta chain) appears in the sequencing data of a study of siplizumab effects on memory and regulatory T cells. Study-wide points: Siplizumab significantly decreased alloreactive sequences from unstimulated CD4+ memory cells. Proliferating Tregs in siplizumab cultures were never verified as suppressive. An assignable naive or memory phenotype was lacking in roughly 75-95% of proliferating CD4+ or CD8+ clones.

Sequencing of each sample assayed roughly 100,000 TCR templates. Only in-frame clones appear in the TCRdb table, and some are missing; sequencing was by immunoSEQ multiplex PCR. The sample has about 82,000 clones; 80% to 90% are singletons. A note on this clone: The antigen remains unidentified.

This CDR3 region has 14 residues. Germline V CDR1 and CDR2: LNHDA, SQIVND (reference sequence). V was pared by 4 bases and J by 5 bases, with 12 bases between. This clonotype was obtained from a human donor in good health. This chain joins TRBV19 and TRBJ1-5, with D perhaps matching TRBD1 (6 bases). Sequenced material: Tregs sorted from blood. For the CDR3, the DNA is TGTGCCAGTAGTAGGGGGGCGGGGCATCAGCCCCAGCATTTT. It codes for CASSRGAGHQPQHF.